The T cell receptor beta chain under discussion was sequenced for a study of response to subunit inactivated influenza vaccine. Trimming shortened V by 2 bases and J by 2 bases, and 20 bases separated the two germline ends. The CDR3 has 18 amino acids. Germline V lookup: CDR1 MDHEN, CDR2 SYDVKM. Worth noting for this clonotype: Its target is not known.

General study points: The authors suggested that every seasonal influenza vaccination recruits few new T cells.

In TCRdb, the RT-PCR reads were re-called with MiXCR into one record per CDR3 protein. The repertoire has hundreds of thousands of distinct CDR3 sequences, about a sixth of them found once; the top ten carry around a tenth. The source of this sequence is a man aged 50 or older who received an inactivated influenza vaccine. The chain carries TRBV28 and TRBJ2-3, with D unclear. The sample in question was PBMCs from blood, obtained approximately 13 days after vaccination. Here the CDR3 DNA reads TGTGCCAGCAGTTTAACACCAACGAGATCTGTTTTCACAGATACGCAGTATTTT. Its protein product is CASSLTPTRSVFTDTQYF.